The clone carrying this TCR beta chain was detected only a few times. The CDR3 is made up of 13 amino acids. V was clipped by 4 bases and J by 3 bases; unmatched bases: 2. Germline-derived CDR1 and CDR2 are LNHDA and SQIVND (reference sequence). These data belong to a study of blood T cell repertoires in COVID-19. The overall study: The origin of the acute and convalescent COVID-19 samples was the United States, Italy and Spain. PBMCs, B-cell-depleted T cells, or T cells provided the cDNA or gDNA that made up the material.

Original processing methods: Cell counts per sample came from amplifying reference gene primers. The protocol was immunoSEQ multiplex PCR, while the TCRdb copy is restricted to in-frame clones and leaves out a portion. The DNA was the basis for D and trimming; V, J and clone size are from that table. This sample has 150,000 to 200,000 clones, with around 77% found just once. The clonotype comes from a man aged 70-80 years with acute or convalescent COVID-19. V and J are TRBV19 and TRBJ1-2, with 7 bases matching TRBD1. Sequencing input: peripheral blood. This CDR3 reads CASSTDRDYGYTF. CDR3 DNA: TGTGCCAGTAGTACTGACAGGGACTATGGCTACACCTTC.